The source of this T cell receptor (beta chain) is a study of shared clonotypes between healthy human individuals. Broader study findings: Represented diversity, genetic and exposure-history alike, was limited by few donors. Memory subsets generally showed lower estimated richness than naive subsets.

Terminally differentiated effector memory CD45RA+ cells were excluded from the naive CD8 cells, which were CD45RO-negative and positively selected for CCR7. From germline, CDR1 is MNHEY and CDR2 SVGAGI. CDR3 length: 14 residues. Trimming shortened V by 2 bases and J by 4 bases, and 11 bases separated the two germline ends. The genomic DNA of each subset was split evenly across several immunoSEQ plates. Original methodology: Junction-only sequences produced by ImmunoSEQ had no quality scores, so filtering differed. Profiling relied on immunoSEQ multiplex PCR, and the TCRdb table lists in-frame clones only, not all of them. D and trimming were read from the DNA, whereas the V and J calls and clone size are those reported in that table. This table holds around 1.9 million clones, just over 90% found once. For this clone: No antigen is known for it.

Material for sequencing was naive CD8+ T cells from PBMCs. This receptor was taken from a man aged 18-30 years in good health. Some clones in this sample may be carry-over from other donors' samples. V is TRBV6-5 and J is TRBJ1-2; D unresolved. CDR3 nucleotide sequence: TGTGCCAGCAGTTACCAACAAGGCGGCTATGGCTACACCTTC. Protein product: CASSYQQGGYGYTF.